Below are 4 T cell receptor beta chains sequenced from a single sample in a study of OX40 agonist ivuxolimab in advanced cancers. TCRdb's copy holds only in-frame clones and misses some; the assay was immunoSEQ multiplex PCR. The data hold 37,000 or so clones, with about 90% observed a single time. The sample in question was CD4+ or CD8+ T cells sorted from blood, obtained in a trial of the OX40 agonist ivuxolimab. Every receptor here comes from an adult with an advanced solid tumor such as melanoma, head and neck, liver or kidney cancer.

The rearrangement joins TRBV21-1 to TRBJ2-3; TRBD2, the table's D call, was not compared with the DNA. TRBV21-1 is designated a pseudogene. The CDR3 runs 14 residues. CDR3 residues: CASTQRGSTDTQYF. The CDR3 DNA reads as TGTGCCAGCACCCAGCGGGGGTCCACAGATACGCAGTATTTT.

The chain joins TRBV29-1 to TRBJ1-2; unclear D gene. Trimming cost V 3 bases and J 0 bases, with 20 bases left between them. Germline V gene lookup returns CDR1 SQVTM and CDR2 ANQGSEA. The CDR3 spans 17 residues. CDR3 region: CSVDELRVPSANYGYTF. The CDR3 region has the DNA TGCAGCGTTGATGAGCTTAGGGTCCCGTCCGCTAACTATGGCTACACCTTC.

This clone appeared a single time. The CDR3 loop is CASSIKGGGRIDEQYF. The CDR3 bases are TGTGCCAGTAGTATTAAGGGTGGGGGGCGAATTGACGAGCAGTACTTC. The chain links TRBV19 to TRBJ2-7, with D perhaps assigned TRBD1 or TRBD2 (6 bases each). The CDR3 sequence is 16 residues long. Germline V gene data show CDR1 as LNHDA and CDR2 as SQIVND (reference sequence). The germline V and J ends were trimmed by 3 bases and 5 bases, with 20 bases remaining between them.

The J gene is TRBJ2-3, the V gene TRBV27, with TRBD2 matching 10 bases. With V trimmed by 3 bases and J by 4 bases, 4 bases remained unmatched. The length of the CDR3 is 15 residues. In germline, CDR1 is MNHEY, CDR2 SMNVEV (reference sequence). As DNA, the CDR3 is TGTGCCAGCAGTTTTCAGCGGGGGGGATCAGATACGCAGTATTTT. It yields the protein CASSFQRGGSDTQYF.